This entry describes one TCR beta chain. The sample is drawn from a study of PD-1 and CTLA-4 blockade in melanoma. Assay used: immunoSEQ multiplex PCR; TCRdb lists only in-frame clones, some missing. This repertoire shows around 31,000 clones, roughly 90% found once; its top ten account for roughly 6%. The germline V and J ends were trimmed by 8 bases and 0 bases, with 16 bases remaining between them. CDR1 is PRHDT, CDR2 FYEKMQ, per germline (reference sequence). The CDR3 is 15 residues long. This TCR came from a human donor with melanoma. V usage is TRBV13 and J usage is TRBJ1-2, with D perhaps matching TRBD1 (5 bases). Sequencing used CD8+ T cells from peripheral blood, obtained from a patient given anti-PD-1 treatment. CDR3 sequence (DNA): TGTGCCAGCCATGAGACAGCGAATGCTAACTATGGCTACACCTTC. Amino acid sequence: CASHETANANYGYTF.